A single sample gave rise to the 16 T cell receptor beta chains below, sequenced in a study of tumor and adjacent non-tumor tissue in lung cancer. The library came from three nested PCR rounds adapted from ARM-PCR protocols. In TCRdb, the multiplex PCR reads were re-called with MiXCR into one record per CDR3 protein. The profile shows 110,000 or so distinct CDR3 sequences, 60% to 70% of them singletons. No cell sorting was done before RNA was extracted from the tissue. Distant lung tissue was collected more than 3 cm away from the tumor edge. The sample taken for sequencing was distant non-tumor lung tissue. These receptors originate from a man between 60 and 70 years old with non-small cell lung cancer.

In the case of this clonotype: Here the CDR3 omits its conserved ending phenylalanine or tryptophan, so a read error is the likely source. This chain connects TRBV10-3 to TRBJ2-3, with unresolved D. Germline V gene sequence: CDR1 ENHRY, CDR2 SYGVKD. This CDR3 is built from 15 residues. CDR3 sequence: CDISGAGTSTDTQYS. The CDR3 bases are TGTGACATCAGTGGCGCAGGAACTAGCACAGATACGCAGTATTCT.

This clonotype was observed at least ten times. The gene calls are TRBV4-3 and TRBJ2-7; 7 bases line up with TRBD2. The trim removed 4 bases at V and 1 base at J, leaving 7 bases unmatched. The CDR3 contains 15 residues. CDR1 LGHNA and CDR2 YSLEER come from the germline V gene. The DNA for the CDR3 is TGCGCCAGCAGCCGAGGACGGGAGGATTCCTACGAGCAGTACTTC. This translates into CASSRGREDSYEQYF.

About this clonotype: This could be a read error, since a much larger clone is one nucleotide away. The chain couples TRBV6-5 to TRBJ2-2; D may be TRBD2 (5 bases). Germline loops: CDR1 MNHEY, CDR2 SVGAGI. The length of the CDR3 is 17 residues. The CDR3 reads CASSYSRFPPQTGELSF. The CDR3 DNA follows: TGTGCCAGCAGTTACTCGAGGTTCCCCCCACAAACCGGGGAGCTGTCTTTT.

Remarks on this clonotype: A read error may explain this, as a much larger clone is one base away. This chain links TRBV10-1 with TRBJ1-5; D gene uncertain. In germline, CDR1 is WNHNN, CDR2 SYGVQD (reference sequence). CDR3 length: 14 amino acids. The CDR3 here is CASLVRLGYQPRHF. Here the CDR3 DNA reads TGCGCCAGCCTGGTACGGTTAGGTTATCAGCCCCGGCATTTT.

About this clonotype: This clone may be a read error of a much larger clone one base away. In this CDR3 the conserved last residue, phenylalanine or tryptophan, is missing, so a read error is likely. The chain is built from TRBV4-1 and TRBJ2-3; possible D gene TRBD1, 8 bases. The germline V gene encodes CDR1 MGHRA and CDR2 YSYEKL. The CDR3 has 18 amino acids. Trimming cost V 4 bases and J 3 bases, with 23 bases left between them. The CDR3 region has the DNA TGCGCCAGCAGCCCCCTCGGTGTACAGGGGGAGGGGACAGATACGCAGTATTAT. It translates to CASSPLGVQGEGTDTQYY.

Remarks on this clonotype: Germline and junction disagree at one end, which may indicate a read error. The V call is TRBV6-5, the J call TRBJ1-2; no clear D gene. The CDR3 loop spans 13 amino acids. Per the germline V gene, CDR1 is MNHEY and CDR2 is SVGAGI. This CDR3 is CASSYDALHGYAF. The DNA of the CDR3 is TGTGCCAGCAGTTACGATGCCTTGCATGGTTACGCCTTC.

A note on this clonotype: Given a much more abundant clone one base away, this may be a read error. No conserved phenylalanine or tryptophan is present at the end of the CDR3, so a read error is the likely explanation. Written as DNA, the CDR3 is TGTGCCAGCAGCCCCGGACCAGGATCCTACGAGCAGTACTTA. It yields the protein CASSPGPGSYEQYL. The chain has TRBV7-9 and TRBJ2-7; D gene unclear. This CDR3 contains 14 residues. The V and J ends lost 5 bases and 1 base respectively, with 12 bases between them. The germline CDR1 and CDR2 sequences are SEHNR and FQNEAQ (reference sequence).

This clonotype has a count of ten or more. This chain links TRBV5-5 with TRBJ2-2; D unclear. Trimming cost V 1 base and J 4 bases, with 5 bases left between them. CDR3 size: 13 residues. Germline lookup yields CDR1 SGHKS and CDR2 YYEKEE (reference sequence). CDR3: CASSLSFTGELFF. The CDR3 bases are TGTGCCAGCAGCTTGAGCTTCACCGGGGAGCTGTTTTTT.

DNA of the CDR3: TGTGACATCAGGGGACAGGACGGCACTGAAGCTTTCTTT. This gives the protein CDIRGQDGTEAFF. This chain links TRBV28 with TRBJ1-1, with TRBD1 matching 8 bases. CDR1 and CDR2 (germline): MDHEN, SYDVKM. The length of the CDR3 is 13 residues.

At least ten counts were recorded for this clonotype. The chain recombines TRBV11-2 with TRBJ2-1; D remains ambiguous. The CDR3 has 16 residues. V was shortened by 1 base and J by 0 bases, with 10 bases between the two germline ends. The germline V gene encodes CDR1 SGHAT and CDR2 FQNNGV. The CDR3 DNA sequence: TGTGCCAGCAGCTTAGGGGTCGCAAGCTCCTACAATGAGCAGTTCTTC. Its protein is CASSLGVASSYNEQFF. The whole variable domain, filled in from reference TRBV11-2 and TRBJ2-1, reads EAGVAQSPRYKIIEKRQSVAFWCNPISGHATLYWYQQILGQGPKLLIQFQNNGVVDDSQLPKDRFSAERLKGVDSTLKIQPAKLEDSAVYLCASSLGVASSYNEQFFGPGTRLTVL.

The table lists this clonotype with many counts. The chain uses TRBV28 and TRBJ2-1, with TRBD2 matching 7 bases. This CDR3 is 11 amino acids long. V trimming: 10 bases; J trimming: 10 bases; junction bases outside the gene matches: 7. Germline lookup yields CDR1 MDHEN and CDR2 SYDVKM. The CDR3 spells CATFNGGEQFF. CDR3 nucleotides: TGTGCCACCTTTAACGGGGGGGAGCAGTTCTTC.

To note about this clonotype: This may be a read error, as it is one base from a much larger clone. The rearrangement uses TRBV4-1 and TRBJ1-4; D is unclear. The CDR3 runs to 15 residues. In germline, CDR1 is MGHRA, CDR2 YSYEKL. The CDR3: CASQPRAAGNEELFF. CDR3 DNA: TGCGCCAGTCAGCCAAGGGCGGCTGGTAATGAAGAACTGTTTTTT.

For this clonotype: Mismatch with germline at one junction end may stem from a read error. This chain joins TRBV11-2 and TRBJ2-2, with D perhaps matching TRBD1 (6 bases). This CDR3 has 14 amino acids. The germline CDR1 and CDR2 sequences are SGHAT and FQNNGV. The CDR3 sequence: CASNSGQNTGELFF. DNA of the CDR3: TGCGCCAGCAACTCGGGACAGAACACCGGGGAGCTGTTTTTT.

To note about this clonotype: The junction shows a germline mismatch at one end, possibly a read error. The V call is TRBV11-1, the J call TRBJ2-2; D is perhaps TRBD1 or TRBD2 (5 bases each). Germline V gene data show CDR1 as SGHAT and CDR2 as FQDESV (reference sequence). There are 15 residues in the CDR3. CDR3 in amino acids: CVSSSGDVNTGDLFF. DNA of the CDR3: TGTGTCAGCAGCTCCGGGGACGTCAACACCGGGGACCTGTTTTTT.

A word on this clonotype: This may be a read error: a much more frequent sequence differs by one nucleotide. This rearrangement joins TRBV7-8 to TRBJ2-7; TRBD1 matches at 10 bases. The germline V gene has CDR1 SGHVS and CDR2 FQNEAQ. CDR3 length: 14 residues. Germline trimming cut 4 bases from V and 4 bases from J; bases unmatched to any gene: 4. DNA for the CDR3: TGTGCCAGCAGCTCCGGACAGGGGGGATACGAGCAGTACTTC. Translating gives CASSSGQGGYEQYF.

The sample holds a few counts of this clonotype. V gene TRBV30 combines with J gene TRBJ1-5; TRBD1 is a possible D gene (5 bases). The CDR3 sequence is 20 residues long. Deletions cut 0 bases from V and 0 bases from J, with 24 bases between. Germline CDR1 reads GTSNPN; CDR2 reads SVGIG (reference sequence). The CDR3 here is CAWSVRGRGRGGYSNQPQHF. The CDR3 coding sequence is TGTGCCTGGAGTGTACGGGGAAGAGGACGGGGGGGTTATAGCAATCAGCCCCAGCATTTT.